The sequence of this TCR beta chain was determined in a study of control samples from healthy donors and cancer patients. Clones were sequenced by immunoSEQ multiplex PCR, and TCRdb holds only the in-frame ones, with some missing. Of approximately 54,000 clones listed, roughly 86% were seen once; the top ten hold just under 40%. The sequencing input was PBMCs. The receptor was isolated from a man aged 50-59 years with head and neck cancer.

CDR3 protein: CASSLGTSLLYEQYF. CDR3 nucleotide sequence: TGCGCCAGCAGCTTGGGGACTAGCCTCCTCTACGAGCAGTACTTC. The chain has TRBV5-1 and TRBJ2-7; TRBD2 matches at 8 bases. Germline V gives CDR1 SGHRS, CDR2 YFSETQ. There are 15 residues in the CDR3. V lost 0 bases and J lost 3; bases outside the gene matches: 5.